These 14 T cell receptor beta chains originate from one sample sequenced in a study of CXCR3-negative and CXCR3-positive naive CD8 T cells. The TRB cDNA libraries were prepared by 5' RACE with UMI labels. Using the 5' RACE reads, TCRdb records one entry per CDR3 protein without DNA. This table holds roughly 39,000 distinct CDR3 sequences. The sample comprised memory CD8+ T cells from blood. Receptor source: a human donor in good health. Some clones in this sample may be carry-over from other donors' samples.

The chain carries TRBV4-3 and TRBJ1-1; TCRdb's D gene call, TRBD1, goes unchecked for lack of DNA. The CDR3 totals 15 residues. The V gene's germline CDR1 is LGHNA and CDR2 YSLEER. The CDR3 is CASSQEWGENTEAFF.

This chain links TRBV13 with TRBJ2-1. This CDR3 spans 15 amino acids. Germline V gene data show CDR1 as PRHDT and CDR2 as FYEKMQ (reference sequence). CDR3 loop: CASSLEGEFYNEQFF.

The rearrangement links TRBV28 to TRBJ2-7; absent DNA, TCRdb's TRBD2 call cannot be checked. The germline V gene has CDR1 MDHEN and CDR2 SYDVKM. This CDR3 has 14 residues. The CDR3 protein is CASSLNLGGREQYF.

The CDR3 reads CASSRDRSSYEQYF. The J gene is TRBJ2-7, the V gene TRBV7-2; the D call from TCRdb, TRBD1, cannot be confirmed without DNA. CDR3 size: 14 residues. Germline-derived CDR1 and CDR2 are SGHTA and FQGNSA.

CDR3 sequence reads: CASSISGTAYEQYF. The gene calls are TRBV28 and TRBJ2-7; checking the TCRdb D call of TRBD1 is not possible without DNA. The CDR3 runs 14 residues. CDR1 is MDHEN and CDR2 is SYDVKM in the germline V gene.

The gene calls are TRBV7-8 and TRBJ1-5; the D call of TRBD1 rests on TCRdb alone, since no DNA is present to check it. Germline CDR1 is SGHVS and CDR2 is FQNEAQ. This CDR3 spans 15 amino acids. The chain's CDR3 is CASSYTDSSNQPQHF.

The CDR3: CASSLSPFGAKGDYEQYF. The chain joins TRBV27 to TRBJ2-7; the TRBD1 assignment by TCRdb is unverifiable without DNA. The CDR3 runs to 18 residues. Germline values: CDR1 MNHEY, CDR2 SMNVEV (reference sequence).

V usage is TRBV11-2 and J usage is TRBJ1-1; there is no DNA to check the TCRdb D call of TRBD1. CDR1 is SGHAT, CDR2 FQNNGV, per germline. CDR3 length: 13 residues. The CDR3 sequence: CASLDSMGTEAFF.

V and J are TRBV7-9 and TRBJ1-2. CDR1 is SEHNR and CDR2 is FQNEAQ in the germline V gene (reference sequence). The CDR3 totals 14 residues. CDR3 amino acids: CASSSYQAYYGYTF.

The V call is TRBV7-3, the J call TRBJ2-3; TCRdb picks TRBD2, but there is no DNA to check that call. Per the germline V gene, CDR1 is SGHTA and CDR2 is FQGTGA. This CDR3 contains 18 residues. CDR3: CASSPLFDSGGSTDTQYF.

The gene calls are TRBV3-1 and TRBJ2-3; the D call of TRBD2 rests on TCRdb alone, since no DNA is present to check it. The germline gives CDR1 LGHDT, CDR2 YNNKEL (reference sequence). This CDR3 region has 17 residues. The CDR3 region is CASSQDLSGGHTDTQYF.

The chain employs TRBV3-1 and TRBJ2-7; checking the TCRdb D call of TRBD1 is not possible without DNA. The CDR3 extends over 14 amino acids. Germline lookup yields CDR1 LGHDT and CDR2 YNNKEL (reference sequence). The CDR3 protein is CASSQVSVFSEQYF.

This rearrangement joins TRBV6-2 or TRBV6-3 to TRBJ1-4; as DNA is missing, the TRBD1 call by TCRdb cannot be tested. The V gene's germline CDR1 is MNHEY and CDR2 SVGEGT. The CDR3 spans 17 residues. This CDR3 is CASSYEAGGTGSEKLFF.

The chain carries TRBV27 and TRBJ2-3. There are 13 residues in the CDR3. Germline V gene sequence: CDR1 MNHEY, CDR2 SMNVEV (reference sequence). CDR3 region: CASSSRGTDTQYF.